These T cell receptor beta chains were read from a single sample in a study of regulatory T cells in long-lasting Graves disease. MiXCR, applied by TCRdb to the multiplex PCR reads, yields one record per CDR3 protein. The sample records some 250,000 distinct CDR3 sequences, roughly 21% being singletons. The sequenced sample was peripheral blood mononuclear cells (PBMCs), obtained at new diagnosis, from a patient treated with antithyroid drugs. The receptor source for this set is a female donor with Graves disease. Both conserved end residues are part of each CDR3. A D gene is named only where the DNA matches it firmly. For some rows the clone size is stated as once, few or many, or as a class when expanded; others skip it.

D gene	V gene	J gene	clone size	CDR3 DNA	CDR3 protein
TRBD1	TRBV20-1	TRBJ1-5	many	TGCAGTGCTAGCCCCCTTGCGGACAGGGCATTTACGGAACAGCCCCAGCATTTT	CSASPLADRAFTEQPQHF
.	TRBV5-1	TRBJ1-1	many	TGCGCCAGCAGCTTGGTGCCAGAGGTTGAAGCTTTCTTT	CASSLVPEVEAFF
TRBD1	TRBV11-1	TRBJ2-5	once	TGTGCCAGCAGCCGGGACAGGGGGTTTGGCCAAGAGACCCAGTACTTC	CASSRDRGFGQETQYF
TRBD1	TRBV5-5	TRBJ1-5	many	TGTGCCAGCAGCGGTGGGACAGGGGGATACAATCAGCCCCAGCATTTT	CASSGGTGGYNQPQHF
.	TRBV15	TRBJ2-3	many	TGTGCCACCAGCAGAGGGAGGGAGGATACGCAGTATTTT	CATSRGREDTQYF
.	TRBV6-1	TRBJ2-7	many	TGTGCCAGCACCCTGGACAGTTATTCCTACGAGCAGTACTTC	CASTLDSYSYEQYF
TRBD1	TRBV18	TRBJ2-3	many	TGTGCCAGCTCACCGGACAGGGGGGCAGATACGCAGTATTTT	CASSPDRGADTQYF
.	TRBV7-2	TRBJ2-1	many	TGTGCCAGCAGCCCCTCGCCCCCGGGGGGCCCTTACAATGAGCAGTTCTTC	CASSPSPPGGPYNEQFF
TRBD2	TRBV7-2	TRBJ2-6	many	TGTGCCAGCAGCTTAAAAGCGGGAGTTGGGGCCAACGTCCTGACTTTC	CASSLKAGVGANVLTF
.	TRBV24-1	TRBJ2-7	few	TGTGCCACCAGTGAACGTGGGTCAGACCCCCCGGGCTACGAGCAGTACTTC	CATSERGSDPPGYEQYF
TRBD2	TRBV24-1	TRBJ2-5	.	TGTGCCACCAGTGATCAGGGAGGGGAGACCCAGTACTTC	CATSDQGGETQYF
.	TRBV3-1	TRBJ1-1	many	TGTGCCAGCAGACCCACAGGGCAAACTGAAGCTTTCTTT	CASRPTGQTEAFF
.	TRBV6-2/TRBV6-3	TRBJ1-1	many	TGTGCCAGCAGTTATCGCAGGGGATCTGAAGCTTTCTTT	CASSYRRGSEAFF
.	TRBV5-1	TRBJ2-5	many	TGCGCCAGCAGCCCGCGGACATCCTTAGGAGAGACCCAGTACTTC	CASSPRTSLGETQYF
.	TRBV25-1	TRBJ1-6	.	TGTGCCAGCAGTGTAACAGGAGGCTCACCCCTCCACTTT	CASSVTGGSPLHF
.	TRBV5-6	TRBJ1-1	many	TGTGCCAGCAGCTCCTCAAGGGGAGGGGAATTGAACACTGAAGCTTTCTTT	CASSSSRGGELNTEAFF
.	TRBV7-6	TRBJ2-5	many	TGTGCCAGCAGGCGAGGACCCGCTCGTGGGGAGACCCAGTACTTC	CASRRGPARGETQYF
.	TRBV28	TRBJ2-3	many	TGTGCCAGCAGTTCTAGCGTAGATACGCAGTATTTT	CASSSSVDTQYF
TRBD1	TRBV5-1	TRBJ1-6	.	TGCGCCAGCAGGGGACAGGGCTTTTCACCCCTCCACTTT	CASRGQGFSPLHF
.	TRBV20-1	TRBJ1-1	many	TGCAGTGCTTCAGAAGGGAACACTGAAGCTTTCTTT	CSASEGNTEAFF
.	TRBV24-1	TRBJ2-3	.	TGTGCCACCAGTGACCCCAGGGGCCAGTGGGGTCGCGATACGCAGTATTTT	CATSDPRGQWGRDTQYF
.	TRBV4-2	TRBJ2-1	many	TGTGCCAGCAGCCAGGGCTACGGCTACAATGAGCAGTTCTTC	CASSQGYGYNEQFF
.	TRBV10-3	TRBJ2-5	many	TGTGCCATCTCGGGGGGCCGTCAAGAGACCCAGTACTTC	CAISGGRQETQYF
.	TRBV7-9	TRBJ1-1	few	TGTGCCAGCAGCTCTTCCGGGGGGGATGCTGAAGCTTTCTTT	CASSSSGGDAEAFF
TRBD2	TRBV7-2	TRBJ2-7	many	TGTGCCAGCAGACTAGCGGGAGGGCGGAGTGAGCAGTACTTC	CASRLAGGRSEQYF
.	TRBV28	TRBJ1-2	many	TGTGCCAGCAGTTTATTCACAGGGAGCGAGGGCTATGGCTACACCTTC	CASSLFTGSEGYGYTF
.	TRBV20-1	TRBJ2-5	many	TGCAGTGCTAGACATGTAGTCGACAGTATCCAAGAGACCCAGTACTTC	CSARHVVDSIQETQYF
TRBD2	TRBV5-4	TRBJ2-7	.	TGTGCCAGCAGCCTGGGGTTAGCGGGAGGCCTCTACGAGCAGTACTTC	CASSLGLAGGLYEQYF
TRBD2	TRBV7-2	TRBJ2-7	many	TGTGCCAGCAGCGAGCCGGGGGGGCGGGGGTACGAGCAGTACTTC	CASSEPGGRGYEQYF
TRBD1	TRBV29-1	TRBJ2-3	many	TGCAGCGTTGGGGACAGCAACACAGATACGCAGTATTTT	CSVGDSNTDTQYF
TRBD2	TRBV6-2/TRBV6-3	TRBJ2-1	many	TGTGCCAGCAGAGGCAGACTAGCGGGGGGTGGGGAGCAGTTCTTC	CASRGRLAGGGEQFF
.	TRBV28	TRBJ2-2	many	TGTGCCAGCAGTGGCCTAGGAGGAACAAACACCGGGGAGCTGTTTTTT	CASSGLGGTNTGELFF
.	TRBV7-9	TRBJ2-5	once	TGTGCCAGCAGCATTTCCATGGCCCGGGTCGGCGACGGGGCCCAGTACTTC	CASSISMARVGDGAQYF
.	TRBV7-3	TRBJ2-1	many	TGTGCCAGCAGCGTTGGACCCGGGGCGAATGAGCAGTTCTTC	CASSVGPGANEQFF
.	TRBV6-1	TRBJ2-3	.	TGTGCCAGCAGTAAGGGCAGGGAGAGGACAGATACGCAGTATTTT	CASSKGRERTDTQYF
.	TRBV7-6	TRBJ2-1	many	TGTGCCAGCAGCCCCCGACTAGACACCAATGAGCAGTTCTTC	CASSPRLDTNEQFF
TRBD1	TRBV6-1	TRBJ2-7	few	TGTGCCAGCAGTCCACCGGGACAGCTATGGAACTACGAGCAGTACTTC	CASSPPGQLWNYEQYF
.	TRBV4-3	TRBJ2-3	few	TGCGCCAGCAGCCAAGGAAAGGGGTGGGTCGGCACAGATACGCAGTATTTT	CASSQGKGWVGTDTQYF
TRBD1	TRBV30	TRBJ1-1	many	TGTGCCTGGAGCCCCGGGACAGGGAGTACTGAAGCTTTCTTT	CAWSPGTGSTEAFF
TRBD2	TRBV14	TRBJ2-5	few	TGTGCCAGCAGCCACCGAAGCGGGGGGGCCATAGAGACCCAGTACTTC	CASSHRSGGAIETQYF
.	TRBV11-3	TRBJ2-3	many	TGTGCCAGCCTGGGGAGAGGCACAGATACGCAGTATTTT	CASLGRGTDTQYF
.	TRBV10-3	TRBJ2-1	.	TGTGCCATCGCACCCTTAGAAGTGGGTAACAATGAGCAGTTCTTC	CAIAPLEVGNNEQFF
TRBD2	TRBV28	TRBJ2-3	many	TGTGCCAGCTCCGGGGGGGCCCGGACAGATACGCAGTATTTT	CASSGGARTDTQYF
.	TRBV7-2	TRBJ2-3	.	TGTGCCAGCAGCTTCGATTGGGGGGCCGGGAGCACAGATACGCAGTATTTT	CASSFDWGAGSTDTQYF
TRBD2	TRBV2	TRBJ2-7	.	TGTGCCAGCCGCCGGGAGGGAGACTACGAGCAGTACTTC	CASRREGDYEQYF
.	TRBV6-2/TRBV6-3	TRBJ1-1	many	TGTGCCAGTTCTAGTCCATCCCGGTTCACTGAAGCTTTCTTT	CASSSPSRFTEAFF
.	TRBV3-1	TRBJ1-2	many	TGTGCCAGCAGCCAAGATTTCGGGGGCGGCTATGGCTACACCTTC	CASSQDFGGGYGYTF
TRBD1	TRBV19	TRBJ2-1	few	TGTGCCAGTAGTACGGGGACAGCTAACAATGAGCAGTTCTTC	CASSTGTANNEQFF
.	TRBV6-1	TRBJ2-7	many	TGTGCCAGCAGCCGAGGGACGGACAGAACCTACGAGCAGTACTTC	CASSRGTDRTYEQYF
.	TRBV6-2/TRBV6-3	TRBJ2-1	many	TGTGCCAGCAGTTACGGCGGCGGACTCCCAGGGGTCTTC	CASSYGGGLPGVF
.	TRBV6-2/TRBV6-3	TRBJ2-2	.	TGTGCCAGCAGTTATACTTCGAAGGGATCTGGGGAGCTGTTTTTT	CASSYTSKGSGELFF
.	TRBV5-6	TRBJ2-5	.	TGTTCCAGCAGCTTTCAAGAGACCCAGTACTTC	CSSSFQETQYF
.	TRBV7-2	TRBJ2-3	many	TGTGCCAGCAGCTTACAGGAGGCGACAGATACGCAGTATTTT	CASSLQEATDTQYF
TRBD2	TRBV7-6	TRBJ2-7	.	TGTGCCAGCAGCTTAGAGGGCGGGCGGGGGGACACCTACGAGCAGTACTTC	CASSLEGGRGDTYEQYF
.	TRBV7-8	TRBJ1-6	few	TGTGCCAGCAGCTTAAGAAAGGGCAGGGACGAGTTTTTAAATTCACCCCTCCACTTT	CASSLRKGRDEFLNSPLHF
.	TRBV5-5	TRBJ2-1	many	TGTGCCAGCAGCAGGGACATCCAATTGGAGGGCAATGAGCAGTTCTTC	CASSRDIQLEGNEQFF
.	TRBV11-2	TRBJ2-5	many	TGTGCCAGCAGCTTAACTTCGAATAGCGGAGCCGTCTACCAAGAGACCCAGTACTTC	CASSLTSNSGAVYQETQYF